This entry lists 14 T cell receptor beta chains sequenced from one sample in a study of T-cell reconstitution after alpha-beta-depleted transplantation in children. Unique molecular identifiers were incorporated when the TCRbeta library was constructed. TCRdb re-called the PCR reads through MiXCR, storing one row per CDR3 protein. The sample yields hundreds of thousands of distinct CDR3 sequences, over 10% seen once. The specimen was PBMCs, mostly from graft donor cells, collected 360 days after TCRalphabeta/CD19-depleted stem cell transplant. These TCRs come from a male patient younger than 18 who had a stem cell transplant for acute myeloid leukemia, so the T cells may come from the graft donor.

The chain carries TRBV27 and TRBJ2-1, with 7 nucleotides matching TRBD2. The V gene's germline CDR1 is MNHEY and CDR2 SMNVEV (reference sequence). The CDR3 loop spans 13 amino acids. The ends lost 10 bases at V and 9 bases at J; junction bases unmatched: 12. CDR3 sequence (DNA): TGTGCCACCTATTTAGCGGGCGAGGCTGAGCAGTTCTTC. It is translated as CATYLAGEAEQFF.

The chain employs TRBV3-1 and TRBJ2-1; 7 positions match TRBD2. This CDR3 has 16 residues. The J segment lost 0 bases and the V segment lost 4 bases, leaving 6 bases of the junction unmatched. Germline V gene lookup returns CDR1 LGHDT and CDR2 YNNKEL (reference sequence). In DNA, the CDR3 is TGTGCCAGCAGCCCAGGACTAGTAAGCTCCTACAATGAGCAGTTCTTC. Encoded protein: CASSPGLVSSYNEQFF.

This clonotype occurred a few times. The gene calls are TRBV5-1 and TRBJ1-4; possible D gene TRBD1, 6 bases. This CDR3 comprises 15 residues. V lost 4 bases and J 0 bases, leaving 10 bases between the germline ends. Germline V CDR1 and CDR2: SGHRS, YFSETQ. CDR3 protein: CASSLQGTTNEKLFF. The CDR3 nucleotides read TGCGCCAGCAGCCTCCAGGGGACAACTAATGAAAAACTGTTTTTT.

At least ten counts were recorded for this clonotype. V and J are TRBV19 and TRBJ2-1; D not certain. Trimming pared 1 base from V and 0 bases from J, leaving 4 bases between. The CDR3 contains 14 residues. CDR1 LNHDA and CDR2 SQIVND come from the germline V gene (reference sequence). The CDR3: CASSIGHSYNEQFF. The CDR3 coding sequence is TGTGCCAGTAGTATAGGACACTCCTACAATGAGCAGTTCTTC.

This clonotype was detected a few times. This chain uses TRBV6-5 with TRBJ2-1; the D is unclear. This CDR3 is 11 amino acids long. Germline V CDR1 and CDR2: MNHEY, SVGAGI. Trimming stripped 9 bases from V and 10 bases from J, with 13 bases between. The CDR3 DNA reads as TGTGCCAGTAACGATGGCAAAGAGCAGTTCTTC. Translating gives CASNDGKEQFF.

This clonotype was seen only a few times. V usage is TRBV5-6 and J usage is TRBJ2-3; TRBD2 is a possible D gene (6 bases). The V end lost 1 base, the J end lost 5 bases, and 8 bases lay between the germline ends. Germline CDR1 and CDR2: SGHDT and YYEEEE. This CDR3 has 13 amino acids. The CDR3 DNA is TGTGCCAGCAGCTTGTTTAGCGGAGATACGCAGTATTTT. It codes for CASSLFSGDTQYF.

This clonotype was observed a few times. The chain recombines TRBV12-3 or TRBV12-4 with TRBJ2-5; D is undetermined. CDR3 size: 12 residues. V was cut by 2 bases and J by 5 bases, with 6 bases left in between. The CDR3 nucleotides read TGTGCCAGCAGTTTAAAGCCTGAGACCCAGTACTTC. It is translated as CASSLKPETQYF.

J is TRBJ2-1 and V is TRBV24-1, with 10 bases fitting TRBD2. This CDR3 has 18 amino acids. CDR1 is KGHDR, CDR2 SFDVKD, per germline. Unmatched junction bases numbered 12, after V lost 5 bases and J lost 3 bases. CDR3 protein: CATSGSLLGTSVYNEQFF. The DNA of the CDR3 is TGTGCCACCAGTGGCTCCCTACTCGGGACTAGCGTCTACAATGAGCAGTTCTTC.

This chain joins TRBV18 and TRBJ2-5, with 7 bases aligning to TRBD1. Unmatched junction bases numbered 5, after V lost 0 bases and J lost 7 bases. The CDR3 length is 14 residues. CDR1 and CDR2 (germline): KGHSH, LQKENI. DNA of the CDR3: TGTGCCAGCTCACCACCGACAGGGAAGGGGACCCAGTACTTC. It encodes CASSPPTGKGTQYF.

This clonotype has at least ten counts. CDR3 in DNA: TGTGCCAGCAGTTCCGGGACTAGGAACACCGGGGAGCTGTTTTTT. Its translation is CASSSGTRNTGELFF. V gene TRBV12-3 or TRBV12-4 combines with J gene TRBJ2-2; 8 positions match TRBD2. This CDR3 has 15 residues. V lost 4 bases to trimming and J lost 1 base; unmatched junction nucleotides: 2.

This clonotype was detected many times. J is TRBJ2-7 and V is TRBV28; unclear D gene. Germline V lookup: CDR1 MDHEN, CDR2 SYDVKM. Trimming pared 2 bases from V and 3 bases from J, leaving 14 bases between. This CDR3 contains 15 residues. For the CDR3, the DNA is TGTGCCAGCAGTTTAGGCCGGCGGTTAGACTACGAGCAGTACTTC. It yields the protein CASSLGRRLDYEQYF.

This clonotype was seen ten or more times. V gene TRBV27 combines with J gene TRBJ2-1; 7 nucleotides line up with TRBD2. Germline values: CDR1 MNHEY, CDR2 SMNVEV (reference sequence). The CDR3 spans 15 residues. V shed 3 bases and J 8 bases; nucleotides not matched to a gene: 10. CDR3 protein: CASSFGRGYGDEQFF. The CDR3, as DNA: TGTGCCAGCAGTTTTGGGAGGGGCTACGGGGATGAGCAGTTCTTC.

This chain connects TRBV7-2 to TRBJ2-5; D perhaps matches TRBD2 (6 bases). There are 15 residues in the CDR3. Germline V gives CDR1 SGHTA, CDR2 FQGNSA. The germline V and J ends were trimmed by 7 bases and 7 bases, with 22 bases remaining between them. The CDR3 reads CASTATSWPPGTQYF. CDR3 nucleotide sequence: TGTGCCAGCACCGCGACTAGTTGGCCTCCAGGGACCCAGTACTTC.

In its sample, this clonotype was seen a few times. The rearrangement links TRBV21-1 to TRBJ2-7. TRBV21-1 counts as a pseudogene. The CDR3 spans 15 residues. CDR3 protein: CASSKGASGSYEQYF. The DNA for the CDR3 is TGTGCCAGCAGCAAAGGCGCCTCGGGGTCCTACGAGCAGTACTTC.